Below are 14 T cell receptor beta chains sequenced from a single sample in a study (TCRdb year 2016). The library was prepared using RT-PCR. Sequencing took place on an Illumina MiSeq. TCRdb cleaned the public reads at Q25 with fastp, built clones with MiXCR and kept in-frame beta chains. Each entry merges the rows of one CDR3 protein and shows their most common DNA and genes. Counted in this sample were more than 550,000 distinct CDR3 sequences; approximately 15% of them appeared once. Of the sample, about 3.9% is held by the ten largest clones. The sequenced material came from memory CD4+ T cells from blood. These receptors all come from a female donor in good health, serving as a healthy control.

This clonotype came up a few times. The genes are TRBV6-1 and TRBJ1-3, with D unclear. Trimming removed 0 bases at V and 0 bases at J, with 12 bases between. In germline, CDR1 is MNHNS, CDR2 SASEGT. CDR3 length: 17 amino acids. The CDR3 protein is CASSEASWQDSGNTIYF. The CDR3 bases are TGTGCCAGCAGTGAAGCCAGCTGGCAGGACTCTGGAAACACCATATATTTT.

This clonotype was observed at least ten times. The V call is TRBV7-2, the J call TRBJ1-2; 7 nucleotides line up with TRBD1. CDR1 and CDR2 from the germline V gene are SGHTA and FQGNSA. The CDR3 has 15 amino acids. J lost 7 bases, V lost 3 bases, and 11 bases had no gene match. The CDR3 nucleotides read TGTGCCAGCAGCTTCAGGGGGGCAGGGGAGGGTGGCTACACCTTC. Amino acid sequence: CASSFRGAGEGGYTF.

This clonotype came up a few times. The chain carries TRBV6-6 and TRBJ1-6; TRBD1 might be the D (5 bases). Between the trimmed V and J ends, which lost 3 bases and 8 bases, there was a span of 11 bases. Germline-derived CDR1 and CDR2 are MNHNY and SVGAGI (reference sequence). The CDR3 extends over 14 amino acids. As DNA, the CDR3 is TGTGCCAGCAGTTATGGGGGGACGGATTCACCCCTCCACTTT. Amino acid sequence: CASSYGGTDSPLHF.

This clonotype turned up a few times. The chain joins TRBV29-1 to TRBJ1-5, with D possibly being TRBD1 (5 bases). Germline V gives CDR1 SQVTM, CDR2 ANQGSEA. The V gene lost 6 bases and the J gene lost 5 bases, with 14 bases spanning the gap. This CDR3 is 13 amino acids long. This CDR3 is CSVGLTEDQPQHF. The DNA for the CDR3 is TGCAGCGTGGGTCTGACAGAAGATCAGCCCCAGCATTTT.

This clonotype was seen repeatedly, ten times or more. J is TRBJ2-7 and V is TRBV12-3 or TRBV12-4; 8 bases are a match to TRBD2. Unmatched junction bases numbered 18, after V lost 3 bases and J lost 5 bases. The CDR3 length is 18 residues. The DNA of the CDR3 is TGTGCCAGCAGTTTGCGATCTAGCGGGTTCTCGTTGAGGGACGAGCAGTACTTC. Its protein is CASSLRSSGFSLRDEQYF.

This clonotype was recorded many times. The chain carries TRBV12-3 or TRBV12-4 and TRBJ2-4; 8 bases line up with TRBD2. The trim removed 5 bases at V and 1 base at J, leaving 7 bases unmatched. The CDR3 is 16 amino acids. The CDR3 DNA reads TGTGCCAGCAGTCCGACTAGCGACTATGCCAAAAACATTCAGTACTTC. Its translation: CASSPTSDYAKNIQYF.

The chain links TRBV29-1 to TRBJ1-1; D perhaps matches TRBD1 (6 bases). Trimming stripped 7 bases from V and 12 bases from J, with 24 bases between. The germline gives CDR1 SQVTM, CDR2 ANQGSEA. CDR3 length: 13 amino acids. CDR3 amino acids: CSAQTGGADITFF. The DNA of the CDR3 is TGCAGCGCCCAAACGGGGGGCGCAGATATAACTTTCTTT.

The chain joins TRBV28 to TRBJ1-2; 8 bases fit TRBD1. The germline CDR1 and CDR2 sequences are MDHEN and SYDVKM. After removal of 7 bases from V and 2 bases from J, the junction contained 6 bases not matched to a gene. This CDR3 has 14 amino acids. The CDR3 is CASNRGVNNYGYTF. CDR3 nucleotide sequence: TGTGCCAGCAACAGGGGGGTGAACAACTATGGCTACACCTTC.

The J gene is TRBJ2-1, the V gene TRBV6-2 or TRBV6-3; 8 nucleotides line up with TRBD2. CDR1 and CDR2 (germline): MNHEY, SVGEGT. The trim removed 5 bases at V and 6 bases at J, leaving 9 bases unmatched. The CDR3 loop spans 15 amino acids. The CDR3 sequence is CASSQPWGLGNEQFF. The CDR3, as DNA: TGTGCCAGCAGTCAACCCTGGGGACTAGGCAATGAGCAGTTCTTC.

This clonotype was observed many times. The chain links TRBV12-3 or TRBV12-4 to TRBJ2-3; TRBD2 matches 11 bases. After removal of 6 bases from V and 3 bases from J, the junction contained 5 bases not matched to a gene. The CDR3 consists of 15 residues. The CDR3 DNA follows: TGTGCCAGCAGACTGACTAGCGGGGAGACAGATACGCAGTATTTT. Its translation: CASRLTSGETDTQYF.

This clonotype was seen ten or more times. The CDR3 loop is CASSFLGPDEQFF. CDR3 DNA: TGTGCCAGCAGTTTCTTGGGACCAGATGAGCAGTTCTTC. The chain is built from TRBV12-3 or TRBV12-4 and TRBJ2-1; D assignment may be TRBD1 or TRBD2 (5 bases each). V was trimmed by 3 bases and J by 8 bases, leaving 11 bases between them. The CDR3 is made up of 13 amino acids.

This clonotype was counted at least ten times. The chain uses TRBV20-1 and TRBJ2-1, with 8 bases fitting TRBD1. The CDR3 contains 14 residues. After removal of 6 bases from V and 3 bases from J, the junction contained 7 bases not matched to a gene. Germline V lookup: CDR1 DFQATT, CDR2 SNEGSKA (reference sequence). CDR3 sequence reads: CSALRQGRYNEQFF. The CDR3 nucleotides are TGCAGTGCCCTTAGACAGGGGCGCTACAATGAGCAGTTCTTC.

The sample holds many counts of this clonotype. J is TRBJ2-1 and V is TRBV29-1, with 8 positions matching TRBD1. The V gene end was trimmed by 8 bases and the J gene end by 6 bases; junction bases not matched to a gene: 9. From germline, CDR1 is SQVTM and CDR2 ANQGSEA. The CDR3 runs 13 residues. The CDR3 DNA reads as TGCAGCCTGGACAGGGTAAATGGCAATGAGCAGTTCTTC. Its translation: CSLDRVNGNEQFF.

The genes are TRBV5-1 and TRBJ2-7; D gene uncertain. The CDR3 runs to 13 residues. The germline V gene encodes CDR1 SGHRS and CDR2 YFSETQ. The V gene lost 6 bases and the J gene lost 0 bases, with 10 bases spanning the gap. The CDR3 DNA sequence: TGCGCCAGCACCAACACCGTCTCCTACGAGCAGTACTTC. It translates to CASTNTVSYEQYF.